The subject of this entry is one T cell receptor (beta chain). Its cognate antigen is unknown. TCRdb's copy holds only in-frame clones and misses some; the assay was immunoSEQ multiplex PCR. The sample shows approximately 61,000 clones, 80% of them seen only once. The source of the sample is a study of memory CD4+ T cells and cytomegalovirus serostatus. Study-wide points: Each of 65 to 70 CMV-associated TCRbeta sequences occurred in one to five individuals.

Trimming removed 1 base at V and 5 bases at J, with 20 bases between. Germline-derived CDR1 and CDR2 are LGHNA and YSLEER. The CDR3 is 17 residues long. The sort gate was single viable CD3+CD4+CD8-CD45RO+ cells for memory CD4+ T cells. The chain is built from TRBV4-3 and TRBJ1-1; D is ambiguous. The sample consisted of memory CD4+ T cells from blood. The sequence came from an adult in good health and CMV-seronegative. Some clones in this sample may be carry-over from other donors' samples. CDR3 DNA sequence: TGCGCCAGCAGCCAAGTTTTGTCTGGGGTGGATGGAACTGAAGCTTTCTTT. The encoded protein is CASSQVLSGVDGTEAFF.